This T cell receptor beta chain comes out of a study of T cell changes during pregnancy in multiple sclerosis. The junction had 9 bases not matched to a gene; V was cut back by 3 bases and J by 4 bases. Per the germline V gene, CDR1 is MRHNA and CDR2 is SNTAGT. This CDR3 is 16 amino acids long. The protocol was immunoSEQ multiplex PCR, while the TCRdb copy is restricted to in-frame clones and leaves out a portion. The sample yields 25,000 to 30,000 clones, around 90% seen once. This sequence was found in a female donor in good health, enrolled as a control in a pregnancy study. The rearrangement links TRBV6-4 to TRBJ2-3; the match to TRBD2 covers 8 bases. This sample comprised CD4+ T cells from peripheral blood mononuclear cells, obtained in the first trimester of pregnancy. This CDR3 reads CASSETYGRVPDTQYF. CDR3 nucleotide sequence: TGTGCCAGCAGTGAGACGTACGGGAGGGTCCCAGATACGCAGTATTTT.